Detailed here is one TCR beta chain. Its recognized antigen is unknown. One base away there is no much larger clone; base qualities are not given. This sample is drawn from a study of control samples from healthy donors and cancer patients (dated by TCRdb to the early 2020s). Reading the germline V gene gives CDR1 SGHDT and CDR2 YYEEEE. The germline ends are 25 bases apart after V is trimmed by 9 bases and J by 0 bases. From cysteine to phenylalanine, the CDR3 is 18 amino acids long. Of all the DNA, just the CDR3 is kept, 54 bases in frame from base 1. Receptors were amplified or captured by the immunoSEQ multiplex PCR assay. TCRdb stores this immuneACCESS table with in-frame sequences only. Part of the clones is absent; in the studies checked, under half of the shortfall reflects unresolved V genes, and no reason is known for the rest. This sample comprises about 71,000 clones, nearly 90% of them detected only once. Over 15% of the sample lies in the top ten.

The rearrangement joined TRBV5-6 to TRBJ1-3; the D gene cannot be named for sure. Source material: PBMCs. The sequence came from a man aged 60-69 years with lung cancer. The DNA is TGTGCCACCGCCTCCTCGACGCTGCAACACTACTCTGGAAACACCATATATTTT. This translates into CATASSTLQHYSGNTIYF.